This T cell receptor beta chain was captured by sequencing in a study of radiation and T cells in renal cell carcinoma. Repertoires were generated with immunoSEQ multiplex PCR, while TCRdb's copy carries only in-frame clones and drops some. This sample yields some 150,000 clones, of which about 86% are seen a single time; roughly 17% belongs to the top ten. V was trimmed by 3 bases and J by 1 base, leaving 16 bases between them. The CDR3 length is 16 residues. Germline assignment: CDR1 MDHEN and CDR2 SYDVKM. Time point meaning: blood 4 weeks post-SBRT, at nephrectomy. The treatment here: 15 Gy SBRT to primary tumor, nephrectomy 4 weeks later. Nephrectomy followed 15 Gy stereotactic body radiation by 4 weeks. The patient's renal cell carcinoma had clear cell pathology. Study-wide results and caveats: Pretreatment tumor biopsies were lacking, so baseline clonotypes are unknown. In blood, top tumor clones expanded by 2 weeks, shrinking by 4.

Concerning this clone: Its antigen is not identified.

The sequence derives from a woman aged 45 to 65 with renal cell carcinoma. This rearrangement joins TRBV28 to TRBJ2-7; D might be TRBD1 (6 bases). The input for sequencing was blood, taken from a patient whose treatment included radiotherapy and nephrectomy. The CDR3 here is CASSFGRGSVSYEQYF. The CDR3 coding sequence is TGTGCCAGCAGTTTTGGCAGGGGATCTGTATCCTACGAGCAGTACTTC. Full variable domain (outside the CDR3, taken from reference TRBV28 and TRBJ2-7): DVKVTQSSRYLVKRTGEKVFLECVQDMDHENMFWYRQDPGLGLRLIYFSYDVKMKEKGDIPEGYSVSREKKERFSLILESASTNQTSMYLCASSFGRGSVSYEQYFGPGTRLTVT.